The 2 T cell receptor beta chains given below trace back to one sample, sequenced in a study of blood T cells in healthy people across ages. Sample-barcoded 5' priming and a J-beta primer mix drove a second PCR of about 6 to 11 cycles. TCRdb used MiXCR to reprocess the 5' RACE reads, holding one entry per CDR3 protein. The profile shows 710,000 or so distinct CDR3 sequences, approximately 21% of them singletons. Material for sequencing was blood. These receptors came from a man between 65 and 85 years old in good health.

This chain links TRBV3-1 with TRBJ1-5; D uncertain. The CDR3 consists of 14 residues. Germline V gives CDR1 LGHDT, CDR2 YNNKEL (reference sequence). Trimming pared 4 bases from V and 6 bases from J, leaving 13 bases between. The CDR3 DNA sequence: TGTGCCAGCAGCCCCGGGGAGTTCGCTCAGCCCCAGCATTTT. Amino acids: CASSPGEFAQPQHF.

The genes are TRBV7-6 and TRBJ2-7; D is undetermined. Per the germline V gene, CDR1 is SGHVS and CDR2 is FNYEAQ. Deletions cut 3 bases from V and 5 bases from J, with 11 bases between. This CDR3 has 13 residues. The CDR3 DNA reads TGTGCCAGCAGCTTGACCGCCCGGGACGAGCAGTACGTC. This translates into CASSLTARDEQYV.